This T cell receptor beta chain was identified during a study of cytomegalovirus exposure and HLA in healthy donors. The primer mix had 60 Vbeta and 13 Jbeta primers. Data came from immunoSEQ multiplex PCR; TCRdb stores just in-frame clones and leaves some out. The table records some 130,000 clones, about two thirds of them present only once. Only a few counts were recorded for this clone. V lost 1 base and J lost 11, with 18 bases in between. The germline CDR1 and CDR2 sequences are SEHNR and FQNEAQ (reference sequence). The CDR3 consists of 15 residues. The clonotype comes from a woman between 40 and 55 years old in good health and CMV-seronegative. The V and J genes are TRBV7-9 and TRBJ1-5; D perhaps matches TRBD1 (6 bases). The source material was PBMCs. This CDR3 is CASSLGTAPLGAQHF. For the CDR3, the DNA is TGTGCCAGCAGCTTAGGGACAGCGCCTCTGGGGGCCCAGCATTTT.